This T cell receptor beta chain emerged from a study of T cell repertoires in cytomegalovirus infection. TCRdb independently ran MiXCR on the reads; one entry per CDR3 protein. The top ten hold about two fifths of the sample, which has around 500,000 distinct CDR3 sequences, about 44% seen once. Trimming at V came to 6 bases and at J to 2 bases, leaving 2 bases not matched to a gene. This CDR3 has 13 residues. Germline CDR1 and CDR2: LNHDA and SQIVND (reference sequence). Remarks on this clonotype: Its target is unknown.

The sample here was cultured PBMCs, taken from culture after CMV antigen stimulation. The clonotype originates from a human donor in good health (CMV status not recorded). Some clones in this sample may be carry-over from other donors' samples. V is TRBV19 and J is TRBJ2-7; 9 nucleotides match TRBD1. The CDR3 is CASRRTGAYEQYF. The CDR3 bases are TGTGCCAGTAGACGGACAGGGGCCTACGAGCAGTACTTC.